One and the same sample provided the 15 T cell receptor beta chains below, sequenced in a study of blood T cell repertoires in COVID-19. Assay used: immunoSEQ multiplex PCR; TCRdb lists only in-frame clones, some missing. The data hold around 98,000 clones, with 87% observed a single time. The sequenced sample was peripheral blood. All receptors derive from a man between 65 and 80 years old with acute or convalescent COVID-19.

This chain links TRBV12-3 or TRBV12-4 with TRBJ1-1, with D unresolved. The V end was cut by 3 bases, the J end by 10 bases, with 15 bases between. This CDR3 has 13 amino acids. CDR3 DNA: TGTGCCAGCAGTTTTAGGCCCTATAGCGGAGCTTTCTTT. It codes for CASSFRPYSGAFF.

V usage is TRBV19 and J usage is TRBJ1-1; 7 bases map to TRBD1. The trim removed 6 bases at V and 1 base at J, leaving 2 bases unmatched. Germline-derived CDR1 and CDR2 are LNHDA and SQIVND (reference sequence). CDR3 size: 13 residues. CDR3: CASRGTENTEAFF. For the CDR3, the DNA is TGTGCCAGTAGGGGGACAGAGAACACTGAAGCTTTCTTT.

This chain uses TRBV6-1 with TRBJ1-2, with TRBD1 as a possible D gene (6 bases). The V end lost 2 bases, the J end lost 7 bases, and 11 bases lay between the germline ends. The germline CDR1 and CDR2 sequences are MNHNS and SASEGT. The CDR3 has 13 residues. CDR3 loop: CASSETGGSGYTF. In nucleotides, the CDR3 is TGTGCCAGCAGTGAAACGGGGGGCTCTGGCTACACCTTC.

This rearrangement joins TRBV29-1 to TRBJ2-1; the match to TRBD1 covers 7 bases. The CDR3 totals 16 residues. The ends lost 1 base at V and 3 bases at J; junction bases unmatched: 9. Per the germline V gene, CDR1 is SQVTM and CDR2 is ANQGSEA. The CDR3 DNA reads TGCAGCGTTGAAGGTCTCCGGACAGGCAGCTACAATGAGCAGTTCTTC. As protein: CSVEGLRTGSYNEQFF.

This chain joins TRBV10-2 and TRBJ2-2; 8 bases fit TRBD2. Germline CDR1 WSHSY, CDR2 SAAADI. Germline trimming cut 6 bases from V and 7 bases from J; bases unmatched to any gene: 13. The CDR3 runs to 16 residues. Here the CDR3 DNA reads TGCGCCAGCAGACCCCCAACGGGGGGGATGGGCGGGGAGCTGTTTTTT. It encodes CASRPPTGGMGGELFF.

The chain links TRBV3-1 (or the pseudogene TRBV3-2) to TRBJ1-2; 10 bases line up with TRBD1. The ends lost 1 base at V and 6 bases at J; junction bases unmatched: 8. CDR3 length equals 16 residues. The germline CDR1 and CDR2 sequences are LGHDT and YNNKEL (reference sequence). Written as DNA, the CDR3 is TGTGCCAGCAGCCAAGTTGGAAGGGACAGGGGCCATGGCTACACCTTC. Its translation is CASSQVGRDRGHGYTF.

This chain joins TRBV6-5 and TRBJ1-5, with D possibly being TRBD1 (5 bases). Germline V gives CDR1 MNHEY, CDR2 SVGAGI. The CDR3 is 15 amino acids. Trimming took 7 bases from V and 2 from J, leaving 15 bases between them. The CDR3 nucleotides are TGTGCCAGCAACGTGCAGGGCCTTGGCAATCAGCCCCAGCATTTT. It encodes CASNVQGLGNQPQHF.

The chain couples TRBV9 to TRBJ1-3, with 7 bases matching TRBD1. Per germline, CDR1 SGDLS and CDR2 YYNGEE. Losses at the gene ends were 1 base for V and 0 bases for J; bases not matched to a gene: 4. The CDR3 runs 16 residues. The CDR3 loop reads CASSVTTGNSGNTIYF. The DNA of the CDR3 is TGTGCCAGCAGCGTAACGACAGGGAACTCTGGAAACACCATATATTTT. Looking up the rest from reference TRBV9 and TRBJ1-3 gives the full variable domain: DSGVTQTPKHLITATGQRVTLRCSPRSGDLSVYWYQQSLDQGLQFLIQYYNGEERAKGNILERFSAQQFPDLHSELNLSSLELGDSALYFCASSVTTGNSGNTIYFGEGSWLTVV.

This chain links TRBV21-1 with TRBJ1-3; the DNA was not compared with TRBD1, the D call given in the table. TRBV21-1 is annotated as a pseudogene. This CDR3 spans 18 amino acids. CDR3 sequence (DNA): TGTGCCAGCAGCTTCTTGGGTAGGGGGTTCAGCTCTGGAAACACCATATATTTT. This translates into CASSFLGRGFSSGNTIYF.

This sequence joins TRBV19 and TRBJ2-6; D not certain. CDR1 and CDR2 from the germline V gene are LNHDA and SQIVND (reference sequence). CDR3 size: 16 residues. V dropped 9 bases and J dropped 2 bases, with 17 bases sitting between them. This CDR3 reads CARKYLLGTGANVLTF. Written as DNA, the CDR3 is TGTGCCAGAAAGTACCTCCTCGGTACTGGGGCCAACGTCCTGACTTTC.

The chain links TRBV14 to TRBJ1-1, with D hard to call. This CDR3 has 13 residues. Between the trimmed V and J ends, which lost 0 bases and 1 base, there was a span of 3 bases. Germline V CDR1 and CDR2: SGHDN, FVKESK. CDR3 in DNA: TGTGCCAGCAGCCAAGACCAGAACACTGAAGCTTTCTTT. This translates into CASSQDQNTEAFF.

CDR3 sequence reads: CASIRGTGNYGYTF. CDR3 DNA: TGTGCCAGCATTCGCGGGACAGGGAACTATGGCTACACCTTC. The genes are TRBV6-5 and TRBJ1-2; 9 bases fit TRBD1. There are 14 residues in the CDR3. V trimming: 7 bases; J trimming: 2 bases; junction bases outside the gene matches: 5. From germline, CDR1 is MNHEY and CDR2 SVGAGI.

The V call is TRBV21-1, the J call TRBJ1-4; TRBD1 reflects the table's D call only, with no check against the DNA. TRBV21-1 is tagged as a pseudogene. The CDR3 spans 14 residues. The CDR3 reads CASSPGGINEKLFF. CDR3 in DNA: TGTGCCAGCAGCCCAGGGGGGATTAATGAAAAACTGTTTTTT.

The chain combines TRBV5-4 with TRBJ1-4; no clear D gene. The CDR3 totals 14 residues. Trimming stripped 0 bases from V and 4 bases from J, with 7 bases between. Germline V gives CDR1 SGHNT, CDR2 YYREEE (reference sequence). CDR3 sequence (DNA): TGTGCCAGCAGCTTGGCCGGGGATAATGAAAAACTGTTTTTT. It encodes CASSLAGDNEKLFF.

This rearrangement joins TRBV6-6 to TRBJ2-7, with D perhaps TRBD1 (5 bases). V was shortened by 8 bases and J by 4 bases, with 24 bases between the two germline ends. The CDR3 covers 16 residues. CDR1 is MNHNY and CDR2 is SVGAGI in the germline V gene (reference sequence). The CDR3 bases are TGTGCCAGCCCACCCGTAAGGGGCACTCTCTTTTACGAGCAGTACGTC. Translating it yields CASPPVRGTLFYEQYV.